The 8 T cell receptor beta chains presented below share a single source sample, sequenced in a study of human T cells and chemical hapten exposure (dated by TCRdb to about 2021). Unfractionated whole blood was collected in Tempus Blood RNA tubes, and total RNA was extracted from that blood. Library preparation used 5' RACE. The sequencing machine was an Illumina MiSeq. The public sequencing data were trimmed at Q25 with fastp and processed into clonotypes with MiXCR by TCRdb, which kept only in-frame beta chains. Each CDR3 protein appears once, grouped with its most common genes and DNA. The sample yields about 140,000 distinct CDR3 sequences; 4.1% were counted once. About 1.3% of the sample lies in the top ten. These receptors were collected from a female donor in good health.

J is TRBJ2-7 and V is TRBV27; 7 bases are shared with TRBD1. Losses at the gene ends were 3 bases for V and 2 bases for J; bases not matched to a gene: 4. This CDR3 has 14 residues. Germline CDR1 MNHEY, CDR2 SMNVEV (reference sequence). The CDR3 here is CASSFAQGAYEQYF. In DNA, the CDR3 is TGTGCCAGCAGTTTTGCTCAGGGGGCCTACGAGCAGTACTTC.

CDR3 nucleotide sequence: TGTGCCAGCAGATCCCCGGGACAGAGCCACAATGAGCAGTTCTTC. It encodes CASRSPGQSHNEQFF. The rearrangement joins TRBV6-2 or TRBV6-3 to TRBJ2-1; TRBD1 aligns across 7 bases. Germline lookup yields CDR1 MNHEY and CDR2 SVGEGT. This CDR3 comprises 15 residues. V shed 6 bases, J shed 5 bases, and the junction held 10 bases outside the gene matches.

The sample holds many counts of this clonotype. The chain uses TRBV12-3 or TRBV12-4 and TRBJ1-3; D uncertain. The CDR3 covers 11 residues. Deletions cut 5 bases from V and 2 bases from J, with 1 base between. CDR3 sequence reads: CASSPGNTIYF. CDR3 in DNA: TGTGCCAGCAGTCCTGGAAACACCATATATTTT.

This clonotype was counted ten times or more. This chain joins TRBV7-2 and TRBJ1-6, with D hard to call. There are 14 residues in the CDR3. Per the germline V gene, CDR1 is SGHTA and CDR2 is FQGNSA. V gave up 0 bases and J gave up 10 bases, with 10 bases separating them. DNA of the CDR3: TGTGCCAGCAGCTTAGCGGGAGTCTACTCACCCCTCCACTTT. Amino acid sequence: CASSLAGVYSPLHF.

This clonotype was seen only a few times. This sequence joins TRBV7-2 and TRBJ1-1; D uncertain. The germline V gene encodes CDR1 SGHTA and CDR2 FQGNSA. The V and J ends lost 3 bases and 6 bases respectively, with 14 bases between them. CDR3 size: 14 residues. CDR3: CASSFFLRGSEAFF. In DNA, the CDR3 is TGTGCCAGCAGCTTTTTTCTACGGGGATCTGAAGCTTTCTTT.

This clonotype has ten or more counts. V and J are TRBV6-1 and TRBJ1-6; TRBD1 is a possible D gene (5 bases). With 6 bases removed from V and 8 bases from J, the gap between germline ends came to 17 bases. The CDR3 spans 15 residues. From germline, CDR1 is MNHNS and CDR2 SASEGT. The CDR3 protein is CASSRDPYQYSPLHF. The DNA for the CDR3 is TGTGCCAGCAGCCGGGACCCCTACCAATATTCACCCCTCCACTTT.

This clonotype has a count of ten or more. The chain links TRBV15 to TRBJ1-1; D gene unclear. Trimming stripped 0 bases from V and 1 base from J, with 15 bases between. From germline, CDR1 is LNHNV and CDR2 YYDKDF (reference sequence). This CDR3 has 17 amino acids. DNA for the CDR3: TGTGCCACCAGCAGAGATGAGTGGTCCCCAGGGAACACTGAAGCTTTCTTT. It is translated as CATSRDEWSPGNTEAFF.

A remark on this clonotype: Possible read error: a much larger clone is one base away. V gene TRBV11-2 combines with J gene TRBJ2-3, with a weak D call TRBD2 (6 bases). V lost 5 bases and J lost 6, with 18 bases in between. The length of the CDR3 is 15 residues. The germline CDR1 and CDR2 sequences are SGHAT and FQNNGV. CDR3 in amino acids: CASSLNRGRQDTQYF. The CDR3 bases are TGTGCCAGCAGCCTAAACCGGGGGAGACAGGATACGCAGTATTTT.